This T cell receptor beta chain was retrieved from a study of shared clonotypes between healthy human individuals. The J segment lost 6 bases and the V segment lost 3 bases, leaving 8 bases of the junction unmatched. The germline V gene has CDR1 SGHNT and CDR2 YYREEE (reference sequence). This CDR3 has 16 amino acids. Libraries were prepared by immunoSEQ multiplex PCR; TCRdb keeps only in-frame clonotypes and omits some of them. The sample lists about 1.5 million clones, nearly 99% occurring once. J is TRBJ2-1 and V is TRBV5-4, with 11 positions matching TRBD2. This TCR derives from a man aged 25-45 years in good health. The sequenced sample consisted of naive CD4+ T cells sorted from blood. This sample's subset: CD45RA+ positively selected. CDR3 region: CASSWGGTSGSNEQFF. DNA for the CDR3: TGTGCCAGCAGCTGGGGGGGGACTAGCGGCTCCAATGAGCAGTTCTTC.